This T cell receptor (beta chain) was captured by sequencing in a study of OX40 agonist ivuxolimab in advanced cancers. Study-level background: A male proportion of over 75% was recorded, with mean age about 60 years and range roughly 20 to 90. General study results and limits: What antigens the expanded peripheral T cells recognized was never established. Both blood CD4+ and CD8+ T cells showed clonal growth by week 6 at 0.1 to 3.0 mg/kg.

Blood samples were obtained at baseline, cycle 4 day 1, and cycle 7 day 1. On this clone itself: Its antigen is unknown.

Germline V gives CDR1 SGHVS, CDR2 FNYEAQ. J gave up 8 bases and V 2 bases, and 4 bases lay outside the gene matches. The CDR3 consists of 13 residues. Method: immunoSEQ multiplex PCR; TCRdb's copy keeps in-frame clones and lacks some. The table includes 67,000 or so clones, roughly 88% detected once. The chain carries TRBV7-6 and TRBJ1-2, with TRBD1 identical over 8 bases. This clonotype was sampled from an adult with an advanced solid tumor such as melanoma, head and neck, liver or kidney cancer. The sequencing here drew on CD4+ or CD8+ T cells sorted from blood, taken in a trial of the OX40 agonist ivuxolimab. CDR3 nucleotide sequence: TGTGCCAGCAGCTTACAGGGGGCGGGCGGCTACACCTTC. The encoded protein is CASSLQGAGGYTF. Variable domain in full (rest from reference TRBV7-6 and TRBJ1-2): GAGVSQSPRYKVTKRGQDVALRCDPISGHVSLYWYRQALGQGPEFLTYFNYEAQQDKSGLPNDRFSAERPEGSISTLTIQRTEQRDSAMYRCASSLQGAGGYTFGSGTRLTVV.